This is a list of T cell receptor beta chains from one sample in a study of T cell responses to AZD1222 COVID-19 vaccine. Some clones are missing from TCRdb's copy, which holds only in-frame ones; the method was immunoSEQ multiplex PCR. The data contain about 160,000 clones, 88% of them singletons. The specimen comprised peripheral blood, sampled on day 0 of AZD1222 vaccination. These receptors all come from an adult in good health. Each CDR3 is given with its conserved first and last residue. The D gene is left open where the match is weak. Size tells how often a clone was seen (once, few, many) or the class of an expanded clone, and some rows leave it out.

>TRBJ1-1|TRBD1|TRBV7-9|-
CASSQGQGADTEAFF
TGTGCCAGCAGCCAGGGACAGGGGGCAGACACTGAAGCTTTCTTT
>TRBJ1-6|-|TRBV4-1|-
CASSQDEFGGVWRPLHF
TGCGCCAGCAGCCAAGATGAATTTGGGGGAGTATGGCGACCCCTCCACTTT
>TRBJ1-2|-|TRBV29-1|-
CSVEEGPKGGYTF
TGCAGCGTTGAAGAAGGACCGAAAGGAGGCTACACCTTC
>TRBJ1-2|TRBD1|TRBV4-2|once
CASSQAQPGQSTDGYTF
TGTGCCAGCAGCCAGGCCCAACCGGGACAGAGTACTGATGGCTACACCTTC
>TRBJ1-1|TRBD1|TRBV4-1|once
CASKGAATEAFF
TGCGCCAGCAAGGGGGCCGCCACTGAAGCTTTCTTT
>TRBJ2-5|TRBD1|TRBV6-5|-
CASRGQGVGETQYF
TGTGCCAGCAGGGGACAGGGGGTTGGAGAGACCCAGTACTTC
>TRBJ1-1|-|TRBV2|-
CASSEGAVEAFF
TGTGCCAGCAGTGAGGGGGCAGTGGAAGCTTTCTTT
>TRBJ2-7|-|TRBV5-1|-
CASSLEGPPYEQYF
TGCGCCAGCAGCTTGGAGGGGCCCCCCTACGAGCAGTACTTC
>TRBJ1-6|-|TRBV27|few
CASSPYEGSPLHF
TGTGCCAGCAGCCCCTACGAGGGGTCACCCCTCCACTTT
>TRBJ2-7|-|TRBV6-5|-
CASSYKGGSSYEQYF
TGTGCCAGCAGTTACAAGGGGGGAAGCTCCTACGAGCAGTACTTC
>TRBJ2-2|-|TRBV15|-
CATNQGNTGELFF
TGTGCCACCAATCAGGGGAACACCGGGGAGCTGTTTTTT
>TRBJ1-5|-|TRBV5-1|-
CASSLRTGGNQPQHF
TGCGCCAGCAGCTTAAGGACGGGCGGCAATCAGCCCCAGCATTTT
>TRBJ1-5|-|TRBV28|-
CASRSRDTYNQPQHF
TGTGCCAGCAGGTCCCGGGACACGTACAATCAGCCCCAGCATTTT
>TRBJ1-5|-|TRBV6-5|-
CASSYTRDPRNQPQHF
TGTGCCAGCAGTTACACAAGGGACCCACGCAATCAGCCCCAGCATTTT
>TRBJ2-2|-|TRBV6-4|-
CASSDLAGSSSGELFF
TGTGCCAGCAGTGACTTGGCAGGGTCCAGCTCGGGGGAGCTGTTTTTT
>TRBJ1-5|TRBD1|TRBV5-6|-
CASSLKAGGLNQPQHF
TGTGCCAGCAGCTTGAAAGCAGGGGGCCTGAATCAGCCCCAGCATTTT
>TRBJ1-1|-|TRBV28|-
CASSTTYYDTEAFF
TGTGCCAGCAGTACAACCTATTACGACACTGAAGCTTTCTTT